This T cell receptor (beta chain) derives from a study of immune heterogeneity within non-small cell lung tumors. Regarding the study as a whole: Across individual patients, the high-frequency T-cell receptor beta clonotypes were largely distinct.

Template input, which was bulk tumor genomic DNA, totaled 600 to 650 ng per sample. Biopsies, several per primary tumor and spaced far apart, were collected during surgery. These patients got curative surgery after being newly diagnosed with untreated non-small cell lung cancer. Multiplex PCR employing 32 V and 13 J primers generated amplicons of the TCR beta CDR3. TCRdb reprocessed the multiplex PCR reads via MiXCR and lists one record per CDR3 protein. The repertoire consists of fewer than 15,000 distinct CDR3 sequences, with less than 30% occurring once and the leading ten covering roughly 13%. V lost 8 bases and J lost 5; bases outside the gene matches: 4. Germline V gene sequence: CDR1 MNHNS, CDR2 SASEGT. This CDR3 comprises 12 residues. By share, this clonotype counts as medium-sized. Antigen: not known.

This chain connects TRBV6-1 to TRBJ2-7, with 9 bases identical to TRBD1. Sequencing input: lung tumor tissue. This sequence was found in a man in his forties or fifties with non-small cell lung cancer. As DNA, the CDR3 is TGTGCCAGCCTTACAGGGGGCCACGAGCAGTACTTC. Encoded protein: CASLTGGHEQYF.